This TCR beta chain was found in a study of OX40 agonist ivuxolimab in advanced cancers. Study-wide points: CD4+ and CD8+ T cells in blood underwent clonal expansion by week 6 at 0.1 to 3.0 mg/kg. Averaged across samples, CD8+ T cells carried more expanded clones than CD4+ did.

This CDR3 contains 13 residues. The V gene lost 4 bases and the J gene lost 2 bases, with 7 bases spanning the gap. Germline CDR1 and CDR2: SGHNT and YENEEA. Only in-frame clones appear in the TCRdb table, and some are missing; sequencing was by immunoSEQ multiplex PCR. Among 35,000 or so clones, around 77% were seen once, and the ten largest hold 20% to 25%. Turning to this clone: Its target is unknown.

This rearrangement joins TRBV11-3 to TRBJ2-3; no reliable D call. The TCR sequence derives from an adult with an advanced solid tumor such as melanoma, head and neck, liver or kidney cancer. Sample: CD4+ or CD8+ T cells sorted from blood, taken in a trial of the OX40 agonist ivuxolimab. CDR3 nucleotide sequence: TGTGCCAGCAGCTACGATGACACAGATACGCAGTATTTT. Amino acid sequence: CASSYDDTDTQYF.